Described below is a single TCR beta chain sequence and its context. Sample barcodes and UMIs were carried by the TCR alpha and TCR beta cDNA libraries that 5'RACE generated with constant-segment primers. TCRdb itself ran the 5' RACE reads through MiXCR, one entry per CDR3 protein. The sample lists 500,000 to 650,000 distinct CDR3 sequences; about 20% were seen once. This CDR3 is 18 amino acids long. From germline, CDR1 is SGHTA and CDR2 FQGNSA. Deletions cut 2 bases from V and 3 bases from J, with 19 bases between. This record comes from a study of T-cell memory formation after mild COVID-19. Study summary: The TCR clusters were mostly specific to one donor.

The TCR originated in an adult woman who had mild COVID-19 (a few samples of this study predate the infection). Cell type and time point are not known. Sequencing input: PBMCs or a T cell subset sorted from them (not recorded which). The chain employs TRBV7-2 and TRBJ2-2; D gene uncertain. CDR3 sequence (DNA): TGTGCCAGCAGCTTAAGCCCACGGGTGGTGACCGACACCGGGGAGCTGTTTTTT. It translates to CASSLSPRVVTDTGELFF.